One and the same sample provided the 24 T cell receptor beta chains below, sequenced in a study of T cells in Graves' hyperthyroidism and ophthalmopathy. Amplified TCR beta CDR3 regions came from RNA transcripts. HTBI primers were used for first-round RT-PCR of the TCR CDR3. TCRdb recomputed calls from the multiplex PCR reads with MiXCR, one row per CDR3 protein. The sample holds some 560,000 distinct CDR3 sequences, about a sixth seen once. Sequencing used blood. These receptors came from a woman younger than 45 with Graves' hyperthyroidism.

At least ten counts were recorded for this clonotype. The rearrangement uses TRBV7-2 and TRBJ2-3, with TRBD1 matching 8 bases. The CDR3 covers 14 residues. V dropped 6 bases and J dropped 1; count of bases not matched to a gene: 3. The V gene's germline CDR1 is SGHTA and CDR2 FQGNSA. CDR3 nucleotide sequence: TGTGCCAGCAGGCTACAGGGGGGCACAGATACGCAGTATTTT. This sequence encodes CASRLQGGTDTQYF.

The rearrangement links TRBV20-1 to TRBJ2-2; 7 bases agree with TRBD1. Germline CDR1 is DFQATT and CDR2 is SNEGSKA (reference sequence). V gave up 6 bases and J gave up 1 base; unmatched junction bases: 5. The length of the CDR3 is 14 residues. The CDR3 spells CSARRTGNTGELFF. CDR3 nucleotide sequence: TGCAGTGCGAGGAGGACAGGGAACACCGGGGAGCTGTTTTTT.

The V gene is TRBV30, the J gene TRBJ2-3; a possible D gene is TRBD1 (6 bases). Germline V gene data show CDR1 as GTSNPN and CDR2 as SVGIG (reference sequence). Trimming took 2 bases from V and 12 from J, leaving 21 bases between them. The CDR3 has 14 residues. The DNA of the CDR3 is TGTGCCTGGAGTTTAACCTCGAGACAGGTGGGCCAGTATTTT. Translation gives CAWSLTSRQVGQYF.

This clonotype was detected only a few times. V usage is TRBV19 and J usage is TRBJ2-7, with D possibly TRBD2 on 6 matching bases. V lost 4 bases and J lost 3, with 16 bases in between. This CDR3 contains 15 residues. Germline V gene sequence: CDR1 LNHDA, CDR2 SQIVND (reference sequence). CDR3 DNA: TGTGCCAGTAGTACCACCATGCGGGAAGGCTACGAGCAGTACTTC. Protein product: CASSTTMREGYEQYF.

This clonotype came up many times. The chain links TRBV2 to TRBJ2-7; 13 nucleotides line up with TRBD2. Germline loops: CDR1 SNHLY, CDR2 FYNNEI. V trimming: 4 bases; J trimming: 6 bases; junction bases outside the gene matches: 0. CDR3 length: 13 amino acids. CDR3 nucleotides: TGTGCCAGCAGTGGGACTAGCGGGAGCGAGCAGTACTTC. Translated, it gives CASSGTSGSEQYF. Looking up the rest from reference TRBV2 and TRBJ2-7 gives the full variable domain: EPEVTQTPSHQVTQMGQEVILRCVPISNHLYFYWYRQILGQKVEFLVSFYNNEISEKSEIFDDQFSVERPDGSNFTLKIRSTKLEDSAMYFCASSGTSGSEQYFGPGTRLTVT.

The sample holds many counts of this clonotype. J is TRBJ2-1 and V is TRBV6-1; a possible D gene is TRBD1 (6 bases). The V gene lost 6 bases and the J gene lost 4 bases, with 13 bases spanning the gap. The CDR3 extends over 14 amino acids. Germline assignment: CDR1 MNHNS and CDR2 SASEGT. CDR3 loop: CASRSIGQYNEQFF. In DNA, the CDR3 is TGTGCCAGCAGAAGCATTGGACAGTACAATGAGCAGTTCTTC.

CDR3 bases: TGCAGTGCTAGAGAGACCCGGACTAGACTAAACATTCAGTACTTC. Translation gives CSARETRTRLNIQYF. The V call is TRBV20-1, the J call TRBJ2-4; 7 bases agree with TRBD2. Losses at the gene ends were 0 bases for V and 6 bases for J; bases not matched to a gene: 8. Germline V lookup: CDR1 DFQATT, CDR2 SNEGSKA (reference sequence). The CDR3 is 15 residues long.

This clonotype was detected many times. The J gene is TRBJ2-2, the V gene TRBV24-1; D might be TRBD1 or TRBD2, each matching 6 bases. Trimming took 4 bases from V and 4 from J, leaving 15 bases between them. The germline V gene has CDR1 KGHDR and CDR2 SFDVKD. The CDR3 is 16 residues long. The chain's CDR3 is CATSEKQGGGTGELFF. Written as DNA, the CDR3 is TGTGCCACCAGTGAGAAACAGGGAGGAGGCACCGGGGAGCTGTTTTTT.

This clonotype appeared many times. V usage is TRBV10-3 and J usage is TRBJ2-3, with a weak D call TRBD2 (6 bases). V was clipped by 5 bases and J by 2 bases, with 17 bases between them. This CDR3 spans 16 amino acids. The germline V gene has CDR1 ENHRY and CDR2 SYGVKD. The CDR3 sequence: CAISFLTSRDTDTQYF. The CDR3 nucleotides read TGTGCCATCAGTTTCCTCACTAGCAGAGACACAGATACGCAGTATTTT.

This clonotype was detected a few times. The rearrangement links TRBV30 to TRBJ2-7; perhaps D is TRBD1 or TRBD2 (6 bases each). Trimming removed 0 bases from V and 1 base from J, with 19 bases in between. This CDR3 has 17 amino acids. CDR1 and CDR2 from the germline V gene are GTSNPN and SVGIG (reference sequence). This chain's CDR3 is CAWSVGFVTGRSYEQYF. The CDR3 DNA reads TGTGCCTGGAGTGTGGGTTTCGTAACAGGGAGGTCCTACGAGCAGTACTTC.

Points on this clonotype: With a much larger clone just one base away, this may be a read error. The rearrangement joins TRBV5-1 to TRBJ2-2; 8 nucleotides match TRBD1. The germline CDR1 and CDR2 sequences are SGHRS and YFSETQ. The junction had 8 bases not matched to a gene; V was cut back by 7 bases and J by 6 bases. CDR3 size: 14 residues. The chain's CDR3 is CASSGTGTPGELFF. CDR3 DNA: TGCGCCAGCTCCGGGACAGGCACCCCCGGGGAGCTGTTTTTT.

The chain recombines TRBV4-1 with TRBJ1-1, with 9 bases that match TRBD1. The V and J ends lost 3 bases and 4 bases, in that order; junction bases with no gene match: 6. The CDR3 contains 15 residues. Germline CDR1 and CDR2: MGHRA and YSYEKL. CDR3 sequence: CASSQGTGYGTEAFF. The CDR3 DNA reads as TGCGCCAGCAGCCAGGGGACAGGGTACGGCACTGAAGCTTTCTTT.

This clonotype was detected a few times. The chain uses TRBV24-1 and TRBJ2-1, with TRBD2 identical over 13 bases. The CDR3 consists of 15 residues. In germline, CDR1 is KGHDR, CDR2 SFDVKD. The trim removed 5 bases at V and 6 bases at J, leaving 3 bases unmatched. Here the CDR3 DNA reads TGTGCCACCAGTGCCGGGACTAGCGGGGTCAATGAGCAGTTCTTC. Residues: CATSAGTSGVNEQFF.

The V and J genes are TRBV6-5 and TRBJ2-3; 9 bases line up with TRBD1. The length of the CDR3 is 18 residues. Trimming removed 0 bases from V and 5 bases from J; junction bases left unmatched: 12. CDR1 and CDR2 from the germline V gene are MNHEY and SVGAGI. CDR3: CASSYSLQPGQGGDTQYF. The CDR3 bases are TGTGCCAGCAGTTACTCGCTACAACCGGGACAGGGTGGAGATACGCAGTATTTT.

In its sample, this clonotype was seen a few times. The chain carries TRBV11-2 and TRBJ2-7, with D perhaps given as TRBD1 or TRBD2 (6 bases each). Germline V gene sequence: CDR1 SGHAT, CDR2 FQNNGV. This CDR3 contains 14 residues. Trimming took off 2 bases at V and 6 bases at J, with 14 bases between the two ends. CDR3 sequence reads: CASSLFGRGGEQYF. CDR3 nucleotide sequence: TGTGCCAGCAGCTTATTCGGGAGAGGGGGCGAGCAGTACTTC.

There are many counts of this clonotype. This rearrangement joins TRBV7-2 to TRBJ2-1; D call uncertain. From germline, CDR1 is SGHTA and CDR2 FQGNSA. The CDR3 is 19 amino acids. The ends were cut back, 1 base at V and 0 bases at J, with 19 bases in the middle. As DNA, the CDR3 is TGTGCCAGCAGCTTAGTGGGGTGGAGCTGGGATAGCTCCTACAATGAGCAGTTCTTC. Translated: CASSLVGWSWDSSYNEQFF.

This clonotype was observed many times. The chain is built from TRBV7-9 and TRBJ1-1; the match to TRBD1 covers 8 bases. Germline V gene sequence: CDR1 SEHNR, CDR2 FQNEAQ (reference sequence). The CDR3 sequence is 17 residues long. The V gene end was trimmed by 2 bases and the J gene end by 1 base; junction bases not matched to a gene: 9. CDR3 in DNA: TGTGCCAGCAGCTTAAGCGTCGGGACAGGATCGAACACTGAAGCTTTCTTT. This encodes CASSLSVGTGSNTEAFF.

The CDR3 sequence is CASNTGGGTGELFF. The CDR3 DNA is TGTGCCAGTAACACGGGTGGGGGCACCGGGGAGCTGTTTTTT. This sequence joins TRBV19 and TRBJ2-2, with D perhaps being TRBD1 or TRBD2 (5 bases each). The V end was cut by 7 bases, the J end by 4 bases, with 13 bases between. CDR3 length: 14 amino acids. Germline values: CDR1 LNHDA, CDR2 SQIVND (reference sequence).

This clonotype was counted many times. J is TRBJ2-1 and V is TRBV2; unclear D gene. Germline values: CDR1 SNHLY, CDR2 FYNNEI. CDR3 length: 14 amino acids. Trimming pared 7 bases from V and 2 bases from J, leaving 12 bases between. The CDR3 loop reads CASTGSRTYNEQFF. Here the CDR3 DNA reads TGTGCCAGCACCGGCTCGAGGACCTACAATGAGCAGTTCTTC.

The rearrangement joins TRBV6-1 to TRBJ1-2; 9 positions agree with TRBD1. Germline trimming cut 3 bases from V and 4 bases from J; bases unmatched to any gene: 6. Germline CDR1 reads MNHNS; CDR2 reads SASEGT. This CDR3 contains 15 residues. The CDR3 sequence is CASSEGTGNPYGYTF. The CDR3 bases are TGTGCCAGCAGTGAGGGGACAGGGAACCCCTATGGCTACACCTTC.

This clonotype was counted ten times or more. This chain links TRBV7-2 with TRBJ2-7, with 9 bases that match TRBD2. Per germline, CDR1 SGHTA and CDR2 FQGNSA. There are 13 residues in the CDR3. V lost 8 bases to trimming and J lost 7 bases; unmatched junction nucleotides: 9. The CDR3 loop reads CASAVAGAQEQYF. In nucleotides, the CDR3 is TGTGCCAGCGCCGTAGCGGGAGCGCAAGAGCAGTACTTC.

This clonotype came up many times. The gene calls are TRBV6-5 and TRBJ2-1, with D unclear. The CDR3 spans 14 residues. The V and J ends lost 0 bases and 8 bases respectively, with 11 bases between them. Germline V gene lookup returns CDR1 MNHEY and CDR2 SVGAGI. This CDR3 is CASSYSDSSHEQFF. The CDR3 nucleotides are TGTGCCAGCAGTTACTCGGATAGTAGCCATGAGCAGTTCTTC.

Notes on this clonotype: A read error is possible here, since a much larger clone lies one base away. This chain links TRBV27 with TRBJ2-7, with 7 bases fitting TRBD2. The germline V gene encodes CDR1 MNHEY and CDR2 SMNVEV (reference sequence). This CDR3 spans 12 amino acids. CDR3 nucleotides: TGTGCCAACAGTCCGGGACTATTCGAGCAGTACTTC. Amino acids: CANSPGLFEQYF.

Many counts were recorded for this clonotype. The gene calls are TRBV24-1 and TRBJ2-3; the D call may be TRBD1 or TRBD2 (5 bases each). From germline, CDR1 is KGHDR and CDR2 SFDVKD. V was cut by 3 bases and J by 0 bases, with 9 bases left in between. The CDR3 contains 15 residues. The CDR3 loop is CATSDGGSSTDTQYF. The CDR3 DNA follows: TGTGCCACCAGTGATGGGGGATCTAGCACAGATACGCAGTATTTT.